Shown below are 18 T cell receptor beta chains from a single sample sequenced in a study of T cells after yellow fever vaccination. TCRdb re-called the 5' RACE reads through MiXCR, storing one row per CDR3 protein. The table lists 400,000 to 450,000 distinct CDR3 sequences, over 15% of them singletons. Specimen: PBMCs, collected before the yellow fever booster vaccination. The receptors stem from a man in his late teens or twenties who received the YFV17D yellow fever vaccine.

This chain joins TRBV4-2 and TRBJ1-2; D is unresolved. The V end was cut by 4 bases, the J end by 4 bases, with 13 bases between. Germline lookup yields CDR1 LGHNA and CDR2 YNFKEQ. This CDR3 is 14 amino acids long. The CDR3 DNA reads as TGTGCCAGCAGCCCCGAGCCGGATGTCTATGGCTACACCTTC. This gives the protein CASSPEPDVYGYTF.

The table lists this clonotype with a few counts. The chain links TRBV25-1 to TRBJ2-5, with D possibly TRBD2 on 6 matching bases. Germline V gene data show CDR1 as MGHDK and CDR2 as SYGVNS. The V end was cut by 3 bases, the J end by 0 bases, with 17 bases between. CDR3 length: 17 amino acids. This CDR3 is CASSELAGGGHQETQYF. CDR3 bases: TGTGCCAGCAGTGAGCTTGCCGGGGGAGGACACCAAGAGACCCAGTACTTC.

V gene TRBV5-6 combines with J gene TRBJ2-1; 12 bases map to TRBD1. The CDR3 length is 15 residues. The germline V gene encodes CDR1 SGHDT and CDR2 YYEEEE. After removal of 4 bases from V and 8 bases from J, the junction contained 7 bases not matched to a gene. DNA of the CDR3: TGTGCCAGCAGCCGCTCGGGACAGGGGGCCCATGAGCAGTTCTTC. Translating it yields CASSRSGQGAHEQFF.

This chain connects TRBV5-1 to TRBJ2-2; 7 nucleotides align to TRBD1. Looked up from germline, CDR1 is SGHRS and CDR2 is YFSETQ. Trimming cost V 1 base and J 5 bases; bases outside gene matches: 5. This CDR3 contains 15 residues. Here the CDR3 DNA reads TGCGCCAGCAGCTTGCGACAGGGACGAACCGGGGAGCTGTTTTTT. It encodes CASSLRQGRTGELFF.

This clonotype appeared a few times. Germline is not matched at one junction end, which may reflect a read error. V is TRBV11-2 and J is TRBJ1-2; D perhaps matches TRBD1 (5 bases). Germline CDR1 reads SGHAT; CDR2 reads FQNNGV. There are 11 residues in the CDR3. CDR3: CASSLVGTRDF. Written as DNA, the CDR3 is TGTGCCAGCAGCTTAGTCGGGACTCGGGACTTC.

The chain uses TRBV18 and TRBJ1-2, with 8 bases identical to TRBD1. This CDR3 comprises 16 residues. Per the germline V gene, CDR1 is KGHSH and CDR2 is LQKENI. V was pared by 0 bases and J by 3 bases, with 6 bases of the junction left unmatched. The CDR3 sequence: CASSPPRGLLDYGYTF. The DNA for the CDR3 is TGTGCCAGCTCACCACCCAGGGGGCTACTCGACTATGGCTACACCTTC.

The chain joins TRBV4-1 to TRBJ2-1, with D unresolved. The CDR3 extends over 16 amino acids. The V gene's germline CDR1 is MGHRA and CDR2 YSYEKL. V was clipped by 5 bases and J by 6 bases, with 20 bases between them. Here the CDR3 reads CASSFHLGFPGNEQFF. CDR3 bases: TGCGCCAGCAGCTTCCACCTGGGATTTCCGGGCAATGAGCAGTTCTTC.

The gene calls are TRBV30 and TRBJ1-4; D is possibly TRBD1 (6 bases). Looked up from germline, CDR1 is GTSNPN and CDR2 is SVGIG (reference sequence). The CDR3 sequence is 13 residues long. Trimming took 3 bases from V and 8 from J, leaving 13 bases between them. CDR3 sequence reads: CAWRNTGYEKLFF. For the CDR3, the DNA is TGTGCCTGGAGGAACACAGGGTACGAAAAACTGTTTTTT. Based on the CDR3 plus reference TRBV30 and TRBJ1-4, the full variable domain is SQTIHQWPATLVQPVGSPLSLECTVEGTSNPNLYWYRQAAGRGLQLLFYSVGIGQISSEVPQNLSASRPQDRQFILSSKKLLLSDSGFYLCAWRNTGYEKLFFGSGTQLSVL.

The gene calls are TRBV5-1 and TRBJ2-1; weak D call: TRBD1 (6 bases). Looked up from germline, CDR1 is SGHRS and CDR2 is YFSETQ. The CDR3 is 15 amino acids. Trimming stripped 3 bases from V and 8 bases from J, with 18 bases between. CDR3 region: CASSWSRIGGHEQFF. The CDR3, as DNA: TGCGCCAGCAGCTGGAGCCGGATTGGGGGCCATGAGCAGTTCTTC.

This clonotype was counted between two and nine times. This chain links TRBV12-3 or TRBV12-4 with TRBJ2-7; maybe TRBD2 (5 bases). CDR3 size: 12 residues. V shed 5 bases and J shed 5 bases, with 10 bases lying between them. CDR3 in amino acids: CASSRRYDEQYF. CDR3 sequence (DNA): TGTGCCAGCAGTCGGAGGTACGACGAGCAGTACTTC.

There are a few counts of this clonotype. V usage is TRBV20-1 and J usage is TRBJ2-1; 8 bases agree with TRBD2. From germline, CDR1 is DFQATT and CDR2 SNEGSKA (reference sequence). V was pared by 7 bases and J by 4 bases, with 18 bases of the junction left unmatched. The CDR3 totals 17 residues. In DNA, the CDR3 is TGCAGTGTGTCCGGAGCGGGGGTTACCAACGTTTACAATGAGCAGTTCTTC. This encodes CSVSGAGVTNVYNEQFF.

This clonotype appeared a few times. This chain connects TRBV6-5 to TRBJ1-2; 8 nucleotides line up with TRBD1. The CDR3 sequence is 15 residues long. The trim removed 3 bases at V and 5 bases at J, leaving 8 bases unmatched. CDR1 MNHEY and CDR2 SVGAGI come from the germline V gene. The CDR3: CASSYEGQGTYGYTF. In DNA form, the CDR3 reads TGTGCCAGCAGTTATGAAGGACAGGGTACTTATGGCTACACCTTC.

This clonotype came up a few times. The chain uses TRBV6-2 or TRBV6-3 and TRBJ2-7, with a tentative D call TRBD1 (6 bases). Germline V gene sequence: CDR1 MNHEY, CDR2 SVGEGT. V was clipped by 6 bases and J by 5 bases, with 8 bases between them. The CDR3 loop spans 11 amino acids. As DNA, the CDR3 is TGTGCCAGCAGGCAGGGGAACGAGCAGTACTTC. It yields the protein CASRQGNEQYF.

The chain joins TRBV14 to TRBJ2-3, with no clear D. CDR1 SGHDN and CDR2 FVKESK come from the germline V gene. The length of the CDR3 is 17 residues. V lost 4 bases to trimming and J lost 0 bases, with 17 bases between them. CDR3 protein: CASSRLPFSGSTDTQYF. Here the CDR3 DNA reads TGTGCCAGCAGCCGATTGCCCTTCTCGGGCAGCACAGATACGCAGTATTTT.

The chain uses TRBV7-2 and TRBJ1-1; the match to TRBD1 covers 9 bases. The CDR3 spans 16 residues. Looked up from germline, CDR1 is SGHTA and CDR2 is FQGNSA. V lost 5 bases to trimming and J lost 0 bases; unmatched junction nucleotides: 7. For the CDR3, the DNA is TGTGCCAGCAGCCTCCGGACAGGGGCCTTGAACACTGAAGCTTTCTTT. Its translation: CASSLRTGALNTEAFF.

The chain combines TRBV5-6 with TRBJ2-1; D call uncertain. CDR1 is SGHDT and CDR2 is YYEEEE in the germline V gene. The length of the CDR3 is 17 residues. Trimming pared 0 bases from V and 4 bases from J, leaving 17 bases between. The CDR3 spells CASSLARSRSRYNEQFF. CDR3 DNA sequence: TGTGCCAGCAGCTTGGCCCGTAGCAGGTCAAGATACAATGAGCAGTTCTTC.

The chain recombines TRBV12-3 or TRBV12-4 with TRBJ2-5; 8 bases are shared with TRBD1. The CDR3 loop spans 14 amino acids. With V trimmed by 6 bases and J by 9 bases, 12 bases remained unmatched. CDR3 sequence (DNA): TGTGCCAGCAGGCTGACAGGGGTGGATCGGGCCCAGTACTTC. Its protein product is CASRLTGVDRAQYF.

In this sample, this clonotype turned up a few times. The genes are TRBV6-5 and TRBJ2-5; maybe TRBD2 (6 bases). From germline, CDR1 is MNHEY and CDR2 SVGAGI. The CDR3 loop spans 14 amino acids. V gave up 6 bases and J gave up 7 bases, with 18 bases separating them. CDR3 sequence reads: CASRGGLPLGTQYF. CDR3 coding DNA: TGTGCCAGCAGGGGGGGACTCCCATTGGGGACCCAGTACTTC.